These 32 T cell receptor beta chains were sequenced from one sample in a study of T cell changes during pregnancy in multiple sclerosis (dated by TCRdb to about 2019). The library was generated by the immunoSEQ multiplex PCR assay. TCRdb's version of the immuneACCESS table is confined to in-frame rearrangements and falls short of the full clone set. An unresolved V gene accounts for under half of the shortfall where checked; the remainder is of unknown origin. This sample comprises 70,000 to 75,000 clones, about 88% of them detected only once. In total, the top ten clones hold approximately 3.3% of the sample. The material was peripheral blood, obtained before pregnancy. These receptors came from a female donor with multiple sclerosis, enrolled in a pregnancy study.

The J gene is TRBJ2-1, the V gene TRBV5-5, with 8 bases lining up with TRBD2. The germline V gene encodes CDR1 SGHKS and CDR2 YYEKEE (reference sequence). V was clipped by 2 bases and J by 0 bases; unmatched bases: 4. The CDR3 sequence is 16 residues long. The CDR3 coding sequence is TGTGCCAGCAGCTTTATAGCGGGGAGCTCCTACAATGAGCAGTTCTTC. Its protein is CASSFIAGSSYNEQFF.

This rearrangement joins TRBV6-9 to TRBJ1-1; maybe TRBD1 (6 bases). CDR3 length: 16 residues. V lost 2 bases, J lost 2 bases, and 15 bases lay in between. Germline CDR1 reads MNHGY; CDR2 reads SVAAGI. The CDR3 DNA is TGTGCCAGCAGTTATGCCGAGGGACACCGAAACACTGAAGCTTTCTTT. Amino acids: CASSYAEGHRNTEAFF.

CDR3 coding DNA: TGTGCCAGCAGAACAGGGACCTCCAATTCACCCCTCCACTTT. Translated: CASRTGTSNSPLHF. V gene TRBV6-5 combines with J gene TRBJ1-6; possible D gene TRBD1, 6 bases. The CDR3 length is 14 residues. Germline CDR1 MNHEY, CDR2 SVGAGI. Trimming took 6 bases from V and 7 from J, leaving 13 bases between them.

J is TRBJ1-1 and V is TRBV4-3; no reliable D call. The CDR3 length is 15 residues. Germline V lookup: CDR1 LGHNA, CDR2 YSLEER. Deletions cut 1 base from V and 11 bases from J, with 20 bases between. CDR3 loop: CASSQAGMTPGTAFF. The DNA of the CDR3 is TGCGCCAGCAGCCAAGCGGGGATGACGCCTGGCACGGCTTTCTTT.

The gene calls are TRBV9 and TRBJ2-7, with D hard to call. This CDR3 region has 14 residues. The germline CDR1 and CDR2 sequences are SGDLS and YYNGEE. Trimming removed 0 bases from V and 0 bases from J, with 7 bases in between. The CDR3 region has the DNA TGTGCCAGCAGCGTAGGGCAGAACTCCTACGAGCAGTACTTC. Translation: CASSVGQNSYEQYF.

The chain carries TRBV5-1 and TRBJ1-5; perhaps TRBD1 as D (5 bases). The germline V gene encodes CDR1 SGHRS and CDR2 YFSETQ. Trimming took 3 bases from V and 7 from J, leaving 20 bases between them. The CDR3 consists of 16 residues. The chain's CDR3 is CASSWGLGHSPQPQHF. The CDR3 DNA sequence: TGCGCCAGCAGCTGGGGTTTGGGGCATTCTCCCCAGCCCCAGCATTTT.

The chain joins TRBV21-1 to TRBJ1-6; the table's D call, TRBD1, was not checked against the DNA. TRBV21-1 has pseudogene status. This CDR3 is built from 19 residues. CDR3 nucleotides: TGTGCCAGCAGCAAAGATGCGAGCGAGTTCCCTGCAGGGAATTCACCCCTCCACTTT. Encoded protein: CASSKDASEFPAGNSPLHF.

V gene TRBV6-5 combines with J gene TRBJ1-5, with no clear D. The CDR3 consists of 13 residues. CDR1 MNHEY and CDR2 SVGAGI come from the germline V gene. Trimming took off 6 bases at V and 4 bases at J, with 10 bases between the two ends. CDR3 sequence reads: CASSRTGNQPQHF. CDR3 coding DNA: TGTGCCAGCAGCCGGACGGGAAATCAGCCCCAGCATTTT.

The CDR3 bases are TGTGCCAGCAGTTATGCGAACATTCAGTACTTC. Translated: CASSYANIQYF. The chain links TRBV6-5 to TRBJ2-4; D not resolved. Trimming shortened V by 3 bases and J by 7 bases, and 4 bases separated the two germline ends. This CDR3 has 11 amino acids. The germline V gene has CDR1 MNHEY and CDR2 SVGAGI.

The CDR3 sequence: CASSLGGSSTDTQYF. The CDR3 DNA reads as TGTGCCAGCAGCTTGGGGGGGTCTAGCACAGATACGCAGTATTTT. V usage is TRBV9 and J usage is TRBJ2-3, with 7 nucleotides matching TRBD2. CDR1 and CDR2 from the germline V gene are SGDLS and YYNGEE. The J segment lost 0 bases and the V segment lost 4 bases, leaving 5 bases of the junction unmatched. This CDR3 has 15 residues. Supplemented by reference TRBV9 and TRBJ2-3, the full variable domain reads DSGVTQTPKHLITATGQRVTLRCSPRSGDLSVYWYQQSLDQGLQFLIQYYNGEERAKGNILERFSAQQFPDLHSELNLSSLELGDSALYFCASSLGGSSTDTQYFGPGTRLTVL.

V is TRBV5-6 and J is TRBJ1-1; D gene ambiguous. The CDR3 covers 15 residues. From germline, CDR1 is SGHDT and CDR2 YYEEEE. With 0 bases removed from V and 1 base from J, the gap between germline ends came to 10 bases. CDR3 in DNA: TGTGCCAGCAGCTTGGTCGGGAGGGAGAACACTGAAGCTTTCTTT. Its protein is CASSLVGRENTEAFF.

Details on this clone: The same CDR3 also results from other DNA sequences found in this sample. The chain has TRBV6-1 and TRBJ1-2; 11 bases map to TRBD1. Germline trimming cut 4 bases from V and 8 bases from J; bases unmatched to any gene: 6. Germline CDR1 is MNHNS and CDR2 is SASEGT. CDR3 length: 14 amino acids. The CDR3: CASSAGQGAGGYTF. The CDR3 DNA reads as TGTGCCAGCAGTGCTGGACAGGGGGCTGGAGGCTACACCTTC.

This rearrangement joins TRBV9 to TRBJ2-7; 9 bases match TRBD2. V trimming: 0 bases; J trimming: 3 bases; junction bases outside the gene matches: 4. Germline V lookup: CDR1 SGDLS, CDR2 YYNGEE. The length of the CDR3 is 15 residues. CDR3 DNA: TGTGCCAGCAGCGTAGCTGCGGGGGGGGACTACGAGCAGTACTTC. Its protein product is CASSVAAGGDYEQYF.

The chain employs TRBV10-2 and TRBJ2-3; 7 bases are shared with TRBD1. This CDR3 is built from 14 residues. Germline CDR1 and CDR2: WSHSY and SAAADI. Unmatched junction bases numbered 4, after V lost 5 bases and J lost 2 bases. As DNA, the CDR3 is TGCGCCAGCAGTCTGGGACAGCTCACAGATACGCAGTATTTT. As protein: CASSLGQLTDTQYF.

The table lists this clone with a count of one. This sequence joins TRBV19 and TRBJ2-1, with 12 bases matching TRBD2. The CDR3 consists of 15 residues. V lost 6 bases, J lost 6 bases, and 6 bases stayed unmatched. The germline CDR1 and CDR2 sequences are LNHDA and SQIVND (reference sequence). The chain's CDR3 is CASRRGTSGLNEQFF. The CDR3 DNA reads as TGTGCCAGTAGGAGGGGGACTAGCGGGCTCAATGAGCAGTTCTTC.

V gene TRBV5-1 combines with J gene TRBJ2-2, with D tentatively TRBD1 (6 bases). The CDR3 has 15 residues. V gave up 2 bases and J gave up 6 bases, with 14 bases separating them. Per germline, CDR1 SGHRS and CDR2 YFSETQ. The CDR3 bases are TGCGCCAGCAGCTTAAACGCCGGGACACCCGGGGAGCTGTTTTTT. It specifies CASSLNAGTPGELFF.

The sample holds one count of this clone. The genes are TRBV6-5 and TRBJ1-2, with D maybe TRBD1 (5 bases). Germline V gene lookup returns CDR1 MNHEY and CDR2 SVGAGI. With 6 bases removed from V and 7 bases from J, the gap between germline ends came to 18 bases. CDR3 size: 14 residues. CDR3 region: CASRRYGGSFGYTF. The CDR3 region has the DNA TGTGCCAGCAGGAGATACGGGGGGTCATTTGGCTACACCTTC.

The chain recombines TRBV7-3 with TRBJ1-1; D possibly corresponds to TRBD1 (5 bases). CDR3 size: 13 residues. In germline, CDR1 is SGHTA, CDR2 FQGTGA. V was shortened by 5 bases and J by 10 bases, with 17 bases between the two germline ends. The CDR3 loop is CASSAQGGVTAFF. The CDR3 nucleotides are TGTGCCAGCAGCGCCCAGGGTGGGGTTACAGCTTTCTTT.

V and J are TRBV30 and TRBJ1-6; D is unresolved. Trimming stripped 2 bases from V and 9 bases from J, with 14 bases between. Germline lookup yields CDR1 GTSNPN and CDR2 SVGIG (reference sequence). The CDR3 is 14 residues long. CDR3 bases: TGTGCCTGGAGTTTGGACGGGGATGCTTCACCCCTCCACTTT. Translation: CAWSLDGDASPLHF.

V gene TRBV19 combines with J gene TRBJ2-5; no clear D. Germline CDR1 and CDR2: LNHDA and SQIVND (reference sequence). CDR3 size: 12 residues. The germline V and J ends were trimmed by 5 bases and 5 bases, with 9 bases remaining between them. CDR3: CASSSTRETQYF. Here the CDR3 DNA reads TGTGCCAGTAGTTCAACGAGGGAGACCCAGTACTTC.

The CDR3 DNA follows: TGTGCCAGTAAAACTCCCGGGTCAGGGCAAGAGACCCAGTACTTC. Amino acids: CASKTPGSGQETQYF. The chain employs TRBV19 and TRBJ2-5; tentative D call: TRBD1 (5 bases). This CDR3 is 15 amino acids long. With 7 bases removed from V and 2 bases from J, the gap between germline ends came to 17 bases. Germline values: CDR1 LNHDA, CDR2 SQIVND (reference sequence).

This sequence joins TRBV7-2 and TRBJ2-7; D perhaps matches TRBD1 (6 bases). V was cut by 5 bases and J by 1 base, with 18 bases left in between. Germline CDR1 and CDR2: SGHTA and FQGNSA. There are 16 residues in the CDR3. The CDR3 is CASSGWGPEGSYEQYF. The CDR3 coding sequence is TGTGCCAGCAGCGGGTGGGGGCCCGAGGGGTCCTACGAGCAGTACTTC.

The chain combines TRBV6-6 with TRBJ1-1, with unresolved D. The V gene's germline CDR1 is MNHNY and CDR2 SVGAGI (reference sequence). The CDR3 has 16 amino acids. The ends were cut back, 6 bases at V and 1 base at J, with 18 bases in the middle. CDR3 in amino acids: CASSRFDATANTEAFF. The CDR3 DNA is TGTGCCAGCAGCCGATTTGACGCAACAGCGAACACTGAAGCTTTCTTT.

The genes are TRBV5-1 and TRBJ2-3; 12 bases match TRBD2. With 1 base clipped from V and 4 bases from J, the junction kept 22 bases outside the gene matches. CDR1 is SGHRS and CDR2 is YFSETQ in the germline V gene. CDR3 length: 22 amino acids. The CDR3 coding sequence is TGCGCCAGCAGCTTGCAACCATATCCATACCCCACTAGCGGGGGGACGCCAGATACGCAGTATTTT. Residues: CASSLQPYPYPTSGGTPDTQYF. The full variable domain, with the rest looked up from reference TRBV5-1 and TRBJ2-3, is KAGVTQTPRYLIKTRGQQVTLSCSPISGHRSVSWYQQTPGQGLQFLFEYFSETQRNKGNFPGRFSGRQFSNSRSEMNVSTLELGDSALYLCASSLQPYPYPTSGGTPDTQYFGPGTRLTVL.

The rearrangement links TRBV5-1 to TRBJ2-4; 7 nucleotides match TRBD2. The germline V gene encodes CDR1 SGHRS and CDR2 YFSETQ. The CDR3 length is 16 residues. V lost 0 bases and J lost 5; bases outside the gene matches: 8. The CDR3 loop is CASSLVGGPSQNIQYF. Here the CDR3 DNA reads TGCGCCAGCAGCTTGGTGGGAGGGCCTTCCCAAAACATTCAGTACTTC.

The V call is TRBV15, the J call TRBJ1-1; 8 positions agree with TRBD1. The CDR3 totals 12 residues. V gave up 8 bases and J gave up 6 bases; unmatched junction bases: 5. Germline CDR1 is LNHNV and CDR2 is YYDKDF (reference sequence). The CDR3 DNA reads TGTGCCACCCGAAAGGACAGGGCTGAAGCTTTCTTT. Protein sequence: CATRKDRAEAFF.

The chain employs TRBV25-1 and TRBJ1-2; TRBD1 is a possible D gene (5 bases). The ends were cut back, 0 bases at V and 8 bases at J, with 13 bases in the middle. Germline V lookup: CDR1 MGHDK, CDR2 SYGVNS. The CDR3 extends over 14 amino acids. Here the CDR3 reads CASSEYLPWGGYTF. The DNA of the CDR3 is TGTGCCAGCAGTGAATATCTCCCCTGGGGCGGCTACACCTTC.

This chain connects TRBV5-1 to TRBJ2-5; 7 bases agree with TRBD2. Per germline, CDR1 SGHRS and CDR2 YFSETQ. Trimming took 3 bases from V and 1 from J; bases not matched to a gene: 9. The CDR3 is 16 amino acids. The CDR3 protein is CASSSGRGVSQETQYF. As DNA, the CDR3 is TGCGCCAGCAGCTCCGGACGGGGGGTGTCCCAAGAGACCCAGTACTTC. Full variable domain (outside the CDR3, taken from reference TRBV5-1 and TRBJ2-5): KAGVTQTPRYLIKTRGQQVTLSCSPISGHRSVSWYQQTPGQGLQFLFEYFSETQRNKGNFPGRFSGRQFSNSRSEMNVSTLELGDSALYLCASSSGRGVSQETQYFGPGTRLLVL.

This chain links TRBV5-1 with TRBJ2-7, with TRBD1 matching 7 bases. J was trimmed by 2 bases and V by 5 bases; bases with no gene match: 4. Germline V gene lookup returns CDR1 SGHRS and CDR2 YFSETQ. The CDR3 covers 13 residues. CDR3 in amino acids: CASRGQGAYEQYF. The CDR3 DNA reads as TGCGCCAGCAGGGGGCAGGGGGCCTACGAGCAGTACTTC.

V and J are TRBV5-1 and TRBJ2-3, with D unclear. CDR1 is SGHRS, CDR2 YFSETQ, per germline. V shed 0 bases and J shed 0 bases, with 8 bases lying between them. The CDR3 consists of 15 residues. The CDR3 DNA reads as TGCGCCAGCAGCTTGGGTGGAGTTAGCACAGATACGCAGTATTTT. Translating gives CASSLGGVSTDTQYF.

This clone appeared once. The genes are TRBV5-6 and TRBJ1-1, with 8 positions matching TRBD1. In germline, CDR1 is SGHDT, CDR2 YYEEEE. CDR3 length equals 14 residues. V dropped 1 base and J dropped 8; count of bases not matched to a gene: 7. The CDR3 protein is CASSLIWTGLEAFF. Written as DNA, the CDR3 is TGTGCCAGCAGCTTGATCTGGACAGGGTTAGAAGCTTTCTTT.

The chain links TRBV10-1 to TRBJ2-1; the match to TRBD2 covers 9 bases. Trimming cost V 10 bases and J 6 bases; bases outside gene matches: 4. This CDR3 region has 12 residues. CDR1 and CDR2 from the germline V gene are WNHNN and SYGVQD (reference sequence). CDR3 residues: CATGTSFNEQFF. In DNA form, the CDR3 reads TGCGCCACCGGGACTAGCTTCAATGAGCAGTTCTTC.